This T cell receptor beta chain was captured by sequencing in a study of control samples from healthy donors and cancer patients. Germline loops: CDR1 SGHTA, CDR2 FQGNSA. Trimming pared 6 bases from V and 0 bases from J, leaving 22 bases between. CDR3 size: 18 residues. Sequenced by immunoSEQ multiplex PCR; TCRdb stores in-frame clones only, minus some. The sample lists about 120,000 clones, more than 80% occurring once. Sequencing was performed on blood. The rearrangement joins TRBV7-2 to TRBJ2-3; D unclear. The TCR sequence derives from a man over 45 in good health. CDR3 coding DNA: TGTGCCAGCAGGGCGGAGTCGGGCCTGTACACTAGCACAGATACGCAGTATTTT. This codes for CASRAESGLYTSTDTQYF.